One and the same sample provided the 21 T cell receptor beta chains below, sequenced in a study of shared clonotypes between healthy human individuals. This table comes from immunoSEQ multiplex PCR, and its TCRdb copy is limited to in-frame clones, with some not included. The sample lists 950,000 to 1,100,000 clones, approximately 70% seen once, with about 1.5% in the top ten. Sequenced material: memory CD4+ T cells sorted from blood. The subset denotes: CD45RA-negative fraction. These receptors were taken from a man aged 18 to 30 in good health.

Details on this clone: This likely came from a read error, as a far larger clone is one base away. Other DNA sequences in the same sample also yield this CDR3. The chain is built from TRBV10-2 and TRBJ2-7, with D perhaps being TRBD1 or TRBD2 (5 bases each). V was clipped by 0 bases and J by 6 bases, with 12 bases between them. The CDR3 is made up of 14 amino acids. Germline lookup yields CDR1 WSHSY and CDR2 SAAADI. The CDR3: CASSESGPTGEQYF. Written as DNA, the CDR3 is TGCGCCAGCAGTGAGTCGGGACCTACGGGCGAGCAGTACTTC.

J is TRBJ2-5 and V is TRBV20-1, with D possibly TRBD1 on 6 matching bases. Looked up from germline, CDR1 is DFQATT and CDR2 is SNEGSKA (reference sequence). The CDR3 extends over 11 amino acids. V lost 1 base to trimming and J lost 11 bases, with 11 bases between them. CDR3 sequence (DNA): TGCAGTGCTAGAGTGGGACAAGAGCAGTACTTC. This translates into CSARVGQEQYF.

The V call is TRBV6-1, the J call TRBJ1-5; D unresolved. CDR1 and CDR2 from the germline V gene are MNHNS and SASEGT. Trimming cost V 5 bases and J 0 bases, with 8 bases left between them. CDR3 length: 14 amino acids. CDR3 residues: CASSRSYSNQPQHF. The DNA for the CDR3 is TGTGCCAGCAGTAGGAGTTATAGCAATCAGCCCCAGCATTTT.

J is TRBJ2-7 and V is TRBV7-9, with 10 bases that match TRBD1. Trimming at V came to 3 bases and at J to 3 bases, leaving 11 bases not matched to a gene. Germline assignment: CDR1 SEHNR and CDR2 FQNEAQ (reference sequence). The CDR3 spans 17 residues. CDR3 nucleotides: TGTGCCAGCAGCTTGGGCCCTTGGACAGGGGGGTTCTACGAGCAGTACTTC. It encodes CASSLGPWTGGFYEQYF.

This clone has a handful of counts. Its ends do not fully match the called genes, so a read error is possible. This chain uses TRBV7-7 with TRBJ2-2; perhaps TRBD1 as D (6 bases). Germline CDR1 SSHAT, CDR2 FNYEAQ (reference sequence). This CDR3 contains 15 residues. CDR3 nucleotide sequence: TGTGCTAGCAGCTCACAGGGAGCGAACACCGGGGAGCTGTTTTTT. This sequence encodes CASSSQGANTGELFF.

V usage is TRBV19 and J usage is TRBJ1-3; D may be TRBD1 (5 bases). This CDR3 region has 13 residues. Trimming pared 8 bases from V and 0 bases from J, leaving 8 bases between. Germline CDR1 and CDR2: LNHDA and SQIVND (reference sequence). The CDR3, as DNA: TGTGCCAGTGTACAGGTCTCTGGAAACACCATATATTTT. Protein product: CASVQVSGNTIYF.

This clone was seen just once. The rearrangement links TRBV5-6 to TRBJ1-2, with D maybe TRBD1 (5 bases). Deletions cut 0 bases from V and 4 bases from J, with 7 bases between. Germline assignment: CDR1 SGHDT and CDR2 YYEEEE. The CDR3 is 13 residues long. This CDR3 reads CASSLGGGYGYTF. As DNA, the CDR3 is TGTGCCAGCAGCTTGGGGGGCGGCTATGGCTACACCTTC.

The CDR3 DNA follows: TGCGCCAGCAGTCTGGGACTAGCAGATACGCAGTATTTT. It encodes CASSLGLADTQYF. The chain is built from TRBV4-1 and TRBJ2-3, with 8 bases identical to TRBD2. Germline V CDR1 and CDR2: MGHRA, YSYEKL. The CDR3 loop spans 13 amino acids. After removal of 6 bases from V and 4 bases from J, the junction contained 3 bases not matched to a gene.

The chain is built from TRBV5-1 and TRBJ2-6; tentative D call: TRBD2 (6 bases). Germline assignment: CDR1 SGHRS and CDR2 YFSETQ. Trimming cost V 6 bases and J 1 base, with 11 bases left between them. The length of the CDR3 is 15 residues. CDR3 protein: CASTQGTSGANVLTF. In DNA, the CDR3 is TGCGCCAGCACCCAAGGGACTTCTGGGGCCAACGTCCTGACTTTC.

The genes are TRBV28 and TRBJ1-1; the D is unclear. The V end was cut by 1 base, the J end by 1 base, with 10 bases between. The CDR3 is made up of 15 amino acids. Germline assignment: CDR1 MDHEN and CDR2 SYDVKM. This CDR3 reads CASSLSTGRNTEAFF. CDR3 DNA sequence: TGTGCCAGCAGTTTATCGACGGGTAGGAACACTGAAGCTTTCTTT.

This rearrangement joins TRBV2 to TRBJ2-3; possibly TRBD2 for D (6 bases). The length of the CDR3 is 15 residues. Germline V gives CDR1 SNHLY, CDR2 FYNNEI. Trimming left V 4 bases short and J 2 bases short, with 13 bases between. Here the CDR3 reads CASSVMGGSTDTQYF. DNA for the CDR3: TGTGCCAGCAGTGTGATGGGAGGATCCACAGATACGCAGTATTTT.

This clone has just one count. The chain joins TRBV6-1 to TRBJ2-7, with a possible D match to TRBD1 (6 bases). The V and J ends lost 5 bases and 3 bases respectively, with 14 bases between them. The CDR3 covers 14 residues. Germline V CDR1 and CDR2: MNHNS, SASEGT. The CDR3 protein is CASSKGQISYEQYF. Here the CDR3 DNA reads TGTGCCAGCAGTAAAGGACAGATCAGCTACGAGCAGTACTTC.

This chain joins TRBV10-3 and TRBJ1-2, with TRBD1 identical over 7 bases. CDR1 is ENHRY and CDR2 is SYGVKD in the germline V gene. The CDR3 is 14 amino acids. The junction had 8 bases not matched to a gene; V was cut back by 6 bases and J by 4 bases. CDR3 coding DNA: TGTGCCATCAGAGTTAATCGGGACAGCTATGGCTACACCTTC. Translated: CAIRVNRDSYGYTF.

This clone occurred once. The rearrangement joins TRBV9 to TRBJ1-5; 9 bases are a match to TRBD1. V gave up 4 bases and J gave up 0 bases; unmatched junction bases: 5. This CDR3 is built from 16 residues. The V gene's germline CDR1 is SGDLS and CDR2 YYNGEE. The CDR3 spells CASSPGTGNSNQPQHF. The CDR3 bases are TGTGCCAGCAGCCCTGGGACAGGGAATAGCAATCAGCCCCAGCATTTT.

The chain couples TRBV19 to TRBJ2-2, with a tentative D call TRBD2 (5 bases). Trimming took 6 bases from V and 6 from J, leaving 11 bases between them. CDR1 and CDR2 (germline): LNHDA, SQIVND (reference sequence). The length of the CDR3 is 13 residues. The CDR3 bases are TGTGCCAGTAGACACGAGGGTGCCGGGGAGCTGTTTTTT. Translating it yields CASRHEGAGELFF. The full variable domain, with the rest looked up from reference TRBV19 and TRBJ2-2, is DGGITQSPKYLFRKEGQNVTLSCEQNLNHDAMYWYRQDPGQGLRLIYYSQIVNDFQKGDIAEGYSVSREKKESFPLTVTSAQKNPTAFYLCASRHEGAGELFFGEGSRLTVL.

The table lists this clone with a few counts. V is TRBV27 and J is TRBJ2-3, with D unresolved. Germline V gives CDR1 MNHEY, CDR2 SMNVEV (reference sequence). The CDR3 is 14 residues long. V was trimmed by 3 bases and J by 1 base, leaving 8 bases between them. CDR3 protein: CASSFFKRTDTQYF. DNA for the CDR3: TGTGCCAGCAGTTTTTTCAAGCGCACAGATACGCAGTATTTT.

This chain connects TRBV7-2 to TRBJ2-5; TRBD2 might be the D (7 bases). Germline values: CDR1 SGHTA, CDR2 FQGNSA. The CDR3 sequence is 14 residues long. Trimming pared 5 bases from V and 3 bases from J, leaving 13 bases between. CDR3 protein: CASSRGLAEETQYF. The DNA for the CDR3 is TGTGCCAGCAGCCGGGGGCTAGCGGAAGAGACCCAGTACTTC. The complete variable domain, with remaining parts taken from reference TRBV7-2 and TRBJ2-5, reads GAGVSQSPSNKVTEKGKDVELRCDPISGHTALYWYRQSLGQGLEFLIYFQGNSAPDKSGLPSDRFSAERTGGSVSTLTIQRTQQEDSAVYLCASSRGLAEETQYFGPGTRLLVL.

This clone was found a few times. The V call is TRBV14, the J call TRBJ1-4, with D unresolved. Trimming removed 1 base at V and 7 bases at J, with 31 bases between. The CDR3 has 21 residues. Germline loops: CDR1 SGHDN, CDR2 FVKESK. The CDR3, as DNA: TGTGCCAGCAGCCAAGGGGGAACCGCGCCCCTTGTTTTTGGGGTTGCTGAAAAACTGTTTTTT. Translation gives CASSQGGTAPLVFGVAEKLFF.

J is TRBJ2-2 and V is TRBV5-8; 7 bases are shared with TRBD1. The CDR3 loop spans 15 amino acids. J lost 4 bases, V lost 4 bases, and 7 bases had no gene match. Germline assignment: CDR1 SGHTS and CDR2 YDEGEE. CDR3 nucleotide sequence: TGTGCCAGCAGCATTGGACACAGGGGCACCGGGGAGCTGTTTTTT. Its protein is CASSIGHRGTGELFF.

Of note for this clone: A much larger clone lies one base from this, so it may be a read error. V usage is TRBV4-1 and J usage is TRBJ2-1; 7 bases are shared with TRBD2. Looked up from germline, CDR1 is MGHRA and CDR2 is YSYEKL. CDR3 size: 14 residues. J was trimmed by 9 bases and V by 0 bases; bases with no gene match: 5. CDR3 region: CASSQDGGVGEQFF. The CDR3 region has the DNA TGCGCCAGCAGCCAAGATGGGGGGGTGGGTGAGCAGTTCTTC.

In its sample, this clone was seen once. The chain links TRBV7-9 to TRBJ2-5; TRBD1 is a possible D gene (6 bases). Germline values: CDR1 SEHNR, CDR2 FQNEAQ (reference sequence). The ends were cut back, 5 bases at V and 1 base at J, with 14 bases in the middle. This CDR3 has 15 amino acids. Here the CDR3 DNA reads TGTGCCAGCAGCCTCGGACAGTTGGTCCAAGAGACCCAGTACTTC. Its translation: CASSLGQLVQETQYF.